Each of the 6 T cell receptor beta chains below was sequenced from the same sample in a study of blood T cell repertoires in COVID-19. TCRdb's table, derived via immunoSEQ multiplex PCR, lists solely in-frame clones and lacks some. Among nearly 55,000 clones listed, about three quarters were seen once. The sequenced sample was peripheral blood. The receptors here all came from a human donor with active or convalescent COVID-19. The donor label of this sample is uncertain.

This chain uses TRBV19 with TRBJ2-1; 9 bases align to TRBD2. The CDR3 length is 15 residues. V gave up 8 bases and J gave up 5 bases; unmatched junction bases: 10. Germline CDR1 reads LNHDA; CDR2 reads SQIVND (reference sequence). The CDR3 DNA is TGTGCCAGTTCTCGCCAGGGGACTAGCAACAATGAGCAGTTCTTC. This encodes CASSRQGTSNNEQFF.

The chain couples TRBV15 to TRBJ2-1, with D possibly being TRBD1 (5 bases). The germline CDR1 and CDR2 sequences are LNHNV and YYDKDF (reference sequence). This CDR3 region has 14 residues. Trimming removed 1 base at V and 4 bases at J, with 8 bases between. The DNA of the CDR3 is TGTGCCACCAGCAGAGGGCAGGGTTACAATGAGCAGTTCTTC. Its translation is CATSRGQGYNEQFF.

J is TRBJ2-3 and V is TRBV7-2; no clear D. CDR1 is SGHTA and CDR2 is FQGNSA in the germline V gene. Trimming shortened V by 1 base and J by 2 bases, and 10 bases separated the two germline ends. The CDR3 is 15 residues long. The CDR3 here is CASSLVISPTDTQYF. The CDR3 DNA reads TGTGCCAGCAGCTTAGTAATTAGCCCCACAGATACGCAGTATTTT.

This clone was counted between two and nine times. The chain combines TRBV28 with TRBJ1-3; the D is unclear. In germline, CDR1 is MDHEN, CDR2 SYDVKM. This CDR3 is built from 13 residues. V shed 3 bases and J shed 5 bases, with 8 bases lying between them. The CDR3 loop reads CASSLSDRNTIYF. CDR3 DNA: TGTGCCAGCAGTTTGAGTGATAGAAACACCATATATTTT.

The CDR3: CASSDTGAPNYGYTF. The CDR3, as DNA: TGTGCCAGCAGCGATACAGGGGCTCCTAACTATGGCTACACCTTC. The chain is built from TRBV9 and TRBJ1-2, with TRBD1 matching 7 bases. V gave up 3 bases and J gave up 0 bases; unmatched junction bases: 5. Germline CDR1 is SGDLS and CDR2 is YYNGEE. The CDR3 contains 15 residues. The whole variable domain, remainder taken from reference TRBV9 and TRBJ1-2, is DSGVTQTPKHLITATGQRVTLRCSPRSGDLSVYWYQQSLDQGLQFLIQYYNGEERAKGNILERFSAQQFPDLHSELNLSSLELGDSALYFCASSDTGAPNYGYTFGSGTRLTVV.

This clone has only a few counts. V gene TRBV14 combines with J gene TRBJ2-2, with TRBD2 matching over 12 bases. Germline V gene lookup returns CDR1 SGHDN and CDR2 FVKESK. There are 17 residues in the CDR3. The trim removed 6 bases at V and 7 bases at J, leaving 12 bases unmatched. The CDR3 DNA is TGTGCCAGCAGGGGGCGATTGACTAGCGGGAGCGGCGGGGAGCTGTTTTTT. This encodes CASRGRLTSGSGGELFF.